This T cell receptor beta chain was sequenced during a study of CXCR3-negative and CXCR3-positive naive CD8 T cells. General study points: CXCR3-expressing naive cells carried TRB CDR3s more hydrophobic than those of CXCR3-negative naive cells. The TRBV-TRBJ usage of naive CXCR3-negative and CXCR3-positive cells was similar, but that of memory cells differed.

To note about this clonotype: Its matching antigen is unknown.

UMI-labeled TRB cDNA libraries were prepared by 5' RACE. TCRdb reprocessed the 5' RACE reads and keeps a single row for each CDR3 protein, giving no DNA. There are under 85,000 distinct CDR3 sequences in the sample, with 1.6% held by the top ten. This CDR3 region has 16 residues. Looked up from germline, CDR1 is MDHEN and CDR2 is SYDVKM. The source is a human donor in good health. Some clones in this sample may be carry-over from other donors' samples. The V gene is TRBV28, the J gene TRBJ2-7; TCRdb indicates TRBD1, and absent DNA this call remains unverified. What was sequenced was naive CXCR3- CD8+ T cells from blood. Subset in this sample: CD45RO-CCR7+CD27+CD95- naive CD8+ T cells lacking CXCR3 (TNR3-). This chain's CDR3 is CASSPTLAGQGYEQYF.